These T cell receptor beta chains were read from a single sample in a study of T cell responses to AZD1222 COVID-19 vaccine. Using immunoSEQ multiplex PCR, the repertoire was profiled, and TCRdb retains in-frame clones only, with some absent. This sample has more than 100,000 clones, with about 90% found just once. The source material was peripheral blood, sampled 28 days after the second AZD1222 dose. Receptors originate from an adult who received the AZD1222 COVID-19 vaccine. Each CDR3 is given with its conserved first and last residue. The order of the fields is CDR3 protein, J gene, V gene.

CDR3aa: CASSPGGRETQYF
j_gene: TRBJ2-5
v_gene: TRBV7-2

CDR3aa: CASSLSGWGKNIQYF
j_gene: TRBJ2-4
v_gene: TRBV27

CDR3aa: CASSVAGFSYEQYF
j_gene: TRBJ2-7
v_gene: TRBV9

CDR3aa: CASSIGQGVNQPQHF
j_gene: TRBJ1-5
v_gene: TRBV19

CDR3aa: CANGDGKNTEAFF
j_gene: TRBJ1-1
v_gene: TRBV28

CDR3aa: CASSQVNRRDGYTF
j_gene: TRBJ1-2
v_gene: TRBV14

CDR3aa: CASSLFANSPLHF
j_gene: TRBJ1-6
v_gene: TRBV11-2

CDR3aa: CASTQRDRTNEKLFF
j_gene: TRBJ1-4
v_gene: TRBV6-6

CDR3aa: CATRRQGAGVFF
j_gene: TRBJ1-1
v_gene: TRBV15

CDR3aa: CASRGTPHSNQPQHF
j_gene: TRBJ1-5
v_gene: TRBV10-1

CDR3aa: CASSFYEGYEQYF
j_gene: TRBJ2-7
v_gene: TRBV5-8

CDR3aa: CASSLGYPGRYGYTF
j_gene: TRBJ1-2
v_gene: TRBV7-2

CDR3aa: CASSEYGLDSYEQYF
j_gene: TRBJ2-7
v_gene: TRBV5-1

CDR3aa: CASSLNGGTDTQYF
j_gene: TRBJ2-3
v_gene: TRBV7-9

CDR3aa: CAIRKQPGLAGGITYEQYF
j_gene: TRBJ2-7
v_gene: TRBV10-3

CDR3aa: CAISERNQQETQYF
j_gene: TRBJ2-5
v_gene: TRBV10-3

CDR3aa: CASSTGQTYEQYF
j_gene: TRBJ2-7
v_gene: TRBV12-3/TRBV12-4

CDR3aa: CASSSGWADYGYTF
j_gene: TRBJ1-2
v_gene: TRBV5-1

CDR3aa: CASSEAPWEGQPQHF
j_gene: TRBJ1-5
v_gene: TRBV6-1

CDR3aa: CASLGMGQTNSPLHF
j_gene: TRBJ1-6
v_gene: TRBV27

CDR3aa: CATSDSGTGLYTDTQYF
j_gene: TRBJ2-3
v_gene: TRBV24-1

CDR3aa: CASSLESGPPGNTIYF
j_gene: TRBJ1-3
v_gene: TRBV5-1

CDR3aa: CASSLGSWDRVYNEQFF
j_gene: TRBJ2-1
v_gene: TRBV7-9

CDR3aa: CASSLRTLGLFF
j_gene: TRBJ1-4
v_gene: TRBV5-6

CDR3aa: CATSDSRGNQPQHF
j_gene: TRBJ1-5
v_gene: TRBV24-1

CDR3aa: CASRSGSWAGELFF
j_gene: TRBJ2-2
v_gene: TRBV2

CDR3aa: CASSQNTGRGARITGELFF
j_gene: TRBJ2-2
v_gene: TRBV5-1

CDR3aa: CASSLVPQRQENTGELFF
j_gene: TRBJ2-2
v_gene: TRBV5-8

CDR3aa: CASSQDHRAEAFF
j_gene: TRBJ1-1
v_gene: TRBV3-1/TRBV3-2

CDR3aa: CASSEGESYEQYF
j_gene: TRBJ2-7
v_gene: TRBV6-1

CDR3aa: CASNSLGGQGNINYGYTF
j_gene: TRBJ1-2
v_gene: TRBV6-4

CDR3aa: CASNDARDTYNEQFF
j_gene: TRBJ2-1
v_gene: TRBV28

CDR3aa: CSVAGGGDEQFF
j_gene: TRBJ2-1
v_gene: TRBV29-1

CDR3aa: CATSGVGLAGGNEQFF
j_gene: TRBJ2-1
v_gene: TRBV24-1

CDR3aa: CASSFPTTTHSYNSPLHF
j_gene: TRBJ1-6
v_gene: TRBV28

CDR3aa: CASSKLALNEQFF
j_gene: TRBJ2-1
v_gene: TRBV21-1

CDR3aa: CASSFQASGNTIYF
j_gene: TRBJ1-3
v_gene: TRBV5-1

CDR3aa: CATGDMGQGAGGTEAFF
j_gene: TRBJ1-1
v_gene: TRBV10-3

CDR3aa: CASKRQRLSNQPQHF
j_gene: TRBJ1-5
v_gene: TRBV2

CDR3aa: CASSSRSGPHYEQYF
j_gene: TRBJ2-7
v_gene: TRBV6-5

CDR3aa: CASSHNGGIYEQYF
j_gene: TRBJ2-7
v_gene: TRBV3-1/TRBV3-2

CDR3aa: CASSQVVQNTIYF
j_gene: TRBJ1-3
v_gene: TRBV3-1/TRBV3-2

CDR3aa: CASRPRTPGPSAIRLNSPLHF
j_gene: TRBJ1-6
v_gene: TRBV7-4

CDR3aa: CAIESSSPGVYTF
j_gene: TRBJ1-2
v_gene: TRBV24-1

CDR3aa: CASSGNWGVYEQYF
j_gene: TRBJ2-7
v_gene: TRBV7-9

CDR3aa: CAWSVTGQSLMNTEAFF
j_gene: TRBJ1-1
v_gene: TRBV30

CDR3aa: CASSPQGAGQPQHF
j_gene: TRBJ1-5
v_gene: TRBV18

CDR3aa: CASSPGLAGGPASEQYF
j_gene: TRBJ2-7
v_gene: TRBV3-1/TRBV3-2

CDR3aa: CASSLEGLDIYEQYF
j_gene: TRBJ2-7
v_gene: TRBV11-2

CDR3aa: CASSYSNSLSGKLFF
j_gene: TRBJ1-4
v_gene: TRBV6-5

CDR3aa: CASSSEGDQPQHF
j_gene: TRBJ1-5
v_gene: TRBV5-8

CDR3aa: CSAERQGIGYGYTF
j_gene: TRBJ1-2
v_gene: TRBV29-1

CDR3aa: CASGLDRVNEQYF
j_gene: TRBJ2-7
v_gene: TRBV2